Included here is one T cell receptor (beta chain) sequence, with context. The data belong to a study of shared clonotypes between healthy human individuals. Germline V gives CDR1 SGHVS, CDR2 FQNEAQ. The CDR3 is 22 residues long. The junction had 17 bases not matched to a gene; V was cut back by 0 bases and J by 0 bases. Assay execution proceeded at the deep level. The assay was immunoSEQ multiplex PCR, and TCRdb's table has in-frame clones only and misses some. The sample consists of 100,000 or so clones, roughly 70% of them appearing once. This receptor was obtained from a woman under 40 in good health. The sequencing input was memory CD8+ T cells sorted from blood. Subset in this sample: CD45RO+ cells pooled with CCR7-negative TemRA cells. The chain is built from TRBV7-8 and TRBJ1-2; 12 bases line up with TRBD1. The CDR3: CASSLARILGQGARKTNYGYTF. Here the CDR3 DNA reads TGTGCCAGCAGCTTAGCGCGGATCTTGGGACAGGGGGCGAGGAAAACTAACTATGGCTACACCTTC.